What follows are 32 T cell receptor beta chains derived from one specimen sequenced in a study of T cells in Graves' hyperthyroidism and ophthalmopathy. TCR beta CDR3 region amplification was performed from RNA transcripts. With the HTBI primer set, the TCR CDR3 went through a first round of RT-PCR. TCRdb fed the multiplex PCR reads into MiXCR, producing one record per CDR3 protein. The table includes about 740,000 distinct CDR3 sequences, around 13% detected once. The sample consisted of blood. The receptor source for this set is a woman aged 18-30 years with Graves' hyperthyroidism.

This clonotype was detected many times. J is TRBJ2-1 and V is TRBV20-1, with D maybe TRBD1 (5 bases). CDR1 DFQATT and CDR2 SNEGSKA come from the germline V gene (reference sequence). The V end was cut by 7 bases, the J end by 8 bases, with 15 bases between. The CDR3 loop spans 12 amino acids. The CDR3 protein is CSEGVQSDEQFF. CDR3 in DNA: TGCAGTGAAGGGGTGCAATCCGATGAGCAGTTCTTC.

This clonotype was counted ten times or more. The chain links TRBV3-1 to TRBJ2-2; TRBD2 matches at 8 bases. The CDR3 length is 19 residues. Germline trimming cut 1 base from V and 0 bases from J; bases unmatched to any gene: 10. In germline, CDR1 is LGHDT, CDR2 YNNKEL (reference sequence). The CDR3 DNA is TGTGCCAGCAGCCAAGCCAGACTAGCGCCTAACGCGAACACCGGGGAGCTGTTTTTT. Translation gives CASSQARLAPNANTGELFF. Using reference TRBV3-1 and TRBJ2-2 for the parts outside the CDR3, the full variable domain is DTAVSQTPKYLVTQMGNDKSIKCEQNLGHDTMYWYKQDSKKFLKIMFSYNNKELIINETVPNRFSPKSPDKAHLNLHINSLELGDSAVYFCASSQARLAPNANTGELFFGEGSRLTVL.

This chain uses TRBV6-1 with TRBJ2-4, with D unclear. CDR1 is MNHNS and CDR2 is SASEGT in the germline V gene. Trimming shortened V by 1 base and J by 1 base, and 11 bases separated the two germline ends. The CDR3 loop spans 16 amino acids. CDR3 DNA: TGTGCCAGCAGTGAAGAGCTTAGGGTTGCCAAAAACATTCAGTACTTC. Translating it yields CASSEELRVAKNIQYF.

This chain uses TRBV9 with TRBJ2-2, with a weak D call TRBD2 (6 bases). Trimming took 0 bases from V and 7 from J, leaving 13 bases between them. The CDR3 spans 15 residues. The germline V gene has CDR1 SGDLS and CDR2 YYNGEE. DNA for the CDR3: TGTGCCAGCAGCGTAGTTGTGGGAGCGGGCGGGGAGCTGTTTTTT. The encoded protein is CASSVVVGAGGELFF.

The chain couples TRBV28 to TRBJ2-7; D perhaps matches TRBD1 (6 bases). Trimming removed 6 bases at V and 0 bases at J, with 18 bases between. This CDR3 contains 16 residues. Looked up from germline, CDR1 is MDHEN and CDR2 is SYDVKM. The CDR3: CASSHYRQAFSYEQYF. DNA of the CDR3: TGTGCCAGCAGCCACTACCGACAGGCCTTCTCCTACGAGCAGTACTTC.

This clonotype was observed a few times. The gene calls are TRBV20-1 and TRBJ2-3; 11 bases agree with TRBD2. Germline values: CDR1 DFQATT, CDR2 SNEGSKA (reference sequence). V lost 4 bases to trimming and J lost 2 bases; unmatched junction nucleotides: 2. The CDR3 is 14 amino acids. CDR3 sequence (DNA): TGCAGTGCTAAGACTAGCGGGGTCACAGATACGCAGTATTTT. Residues: CSAKTSGVTDTQYF.

This clonotype showed up many times. At one end, the junction sequence differs from germline, possibly due to a read error. DNA for the CDR3: TGTGCCAGCAGCTTAAGGGGGGAAACTGAAGCTTTCTTT. It specifies CASSLRGETEAFF. The genes are TRBV5-1 and TRBJ1-1; tentative D call: TRBD1 (6 bases). CDR1 and CDR2 from the germline V gene are SGHRS and YFSETQ. The CDR3 covers 13 residues.

With regard to this clonotype: A single base separates this from a much larger clone, so it may be a read error. The chain has TRBV27 and TRBJ2-1, with 14 bases that match TRBD2. The end of the DNA aligns better with TRBJ2-7, so the J call may be wrong. This CDR3 spans 14 amino acids. Germline CDR1 is MNHEY and CDR2 is SMNVEV (reference sequence). CDR3 nucleotides: TGTGCCACCAGGACTAGCGGGGGGTACAATGAGCAGTACTTC. Protein sequence: CATRTSGGYNEQYF.

This clonotype was observed a handful of times. V usage is TRBV7-9 and J usage is TRBJ2-5, with 7 positions matching TRBD1. This CDR3 is 16 amino acids long. Germline CDR1 and CDR2: SEHNR and FQNEAQ (reference sequence). J lost 2 bases, V lost 1 base, and 7 bases had no gene match. The CDR3 is CASSLGLGQNQETQYF. CDR3 in DNA: TGTGCCAGCAGCTTAGGGCTGGGACAGAATCAAGAGACCCAGTACTTC. Supplemented by reference TRBV7-9 and TRBJ2-5, the full variable domain reads DTGVSQNPRHKITKRGQNVTFRCDPISEHNRLYWYRQTLGQGPEFLTYFQNEAQLEKSRLLSDRFSAERPKGSFSTLEIQRTEQGDSAMYLCASSLGLGQNQETQYFGPGTRLLVL.

The chain has TRBV19 and TRBJ2-1; 9 nucleotides align to TRBD2. The CDR3 extends over 15 amino acids. The germline gives CDR1 LNHDA, CDR2 SQIVND (reference sequence). V lost 3 bases and J lost 5; bases outside the gene matches: 5. Here the CDR3 DNA reads TGTGCCAGTAGTATGGGCGGGAGGGGCCACAATGAGCAGTTCTTC. This codes for CASSMGGRGHNEQFF.

The chain has TRBV5-6 and TRBJ2-5; 11 bases are a match to TRBD2. V gave up 2 bases and J gave up 13 bases; unmatched junction bases: 25. The germline CDR1 and CDR2 sequences are SGHDT and YYEEEE. The CDR3 has 19 residues. The CDR3 spells CASSFRTSGRGGQQHPPYF. Written as DNA, the CDR3 is TGTGCCAGCAGCTTTCGCACTAGCGGGAGAGGAGGCCAACAACACCCCCCGTACTTC.

The sample holds a few counts of this clonotype. The chain recombines TRBV29-1 with TRBJ1-1, with 7 positions matching TRBD1. The CDR3 has 14 amino acids. Germline-derived CDR1 and CDR2 are SQVTM and ANQGSEA. Germline trimming cut 4 bases from V and 3 bases from J; bases unmatched to any gene: 8. CDR3 bases: TGCAGCGTTGGCGGTGCAGGGGGATACACTGAAGCTTTCTTT. Its protein is CSVGGAGGYTEAFF.

A few counts support this clonotype. The chain carries TRBV9 and TRBJ1-1; weak D call: TRBD1 (6 bases). The V end lost 4 bases, the J end lost 11 bases, and 18 bases lay between the germline ends. CDR1 and CDR2 (germline): SGDLS, YYNGEE. This CDR3 contains 13 residues. The CDR3 region is CASSRGTSQRAFF. CDR3 sequence (DNA): TGTGCCAGCAGCCGAGGGACATCTCAGAGGGCTTTCTTT.

Details on this clonotype: A junction boundary mismatches the germline segment, possibly from a read error. V is TRBV20-1 and J is TRBJ2-7; no clear D gene. The germline CDR1 and CDR2 sequences are DFQATT and SNEGSKA (reference sequence). The CDR3 totals 12 residues. For the CDR3, the DNA is TGCAGTGCTCGAGACGATAACTACGAGCAGTACTTC. As protein: CSARDDNYEQYF.

The rearrangement joins TRBV4-3 to TRBJ2-1, with 7 bases identical to TRBD1. Germline V gene lookup returns CDR1 LGHNA and CDR2 YSLEER. There are 20 residues in the CDR3. V was clipped by 0 bases and J by 5 bases; unmatched bases: 19. The CDR3 sequence: CASSQDQGEWEATDDNEQFF. CDR3 bases: TGCGCCAGCAGCCAAGATCAGGGGGAGTGGGAAGCGACGGACGACAATGAGCAGTTCTTC.

The chain couples TRBV28 to TRBJ2-2, with no clear D. This CDR3 comprises 11 residues. Germline V lookup: CDR1 MDHEN, CDR2 SYDVKM. V lost 5 bases and J 7 bases, leaving 5 bases between the germline ends. The CDR3 DNA reads as TGTGCCAGCAGTGCCCTCGGGGAGCTGTTTTTT. This translates into CASSALGELFF.

This clonotype was found a few times. This chain uses TRBV6-5 with TRBJ1-3; tentatively, D is TRBD1 (5 bases). CDR1 and CDR2 from the germline V gene are MNHEY and SVGAGI. The V and J ends lost 1 base and 8 bases respectively, with 15 bases between them. CDR3 length: 15 residues. The CDR3 loop is CASSYWGRPKDTIYF. CDR3 DNA sequence: TGTGCCAGCAGTTACTGGGGACGGCCTAAGGACACCATATATTTT.

The chain couples TRBV20-1 to TRBJ2-1; TRBD2 agrees at 10 bases. Germline CDR1 and CDR2: DFQATT and SNEGSKA (reference sequence). J was trimmed by 9 bases and V by 2 bases; bases with no gene match: 7. The CDR3 covers 14 residues. The CDR3 DNA is TGCAGTGCTAGATTAGCGGGAGGAGGTCTTGAGCAGTTCTTC. Residues: CSARLAGGGLEQFF.

This clonotype occurred many times. The rearrangement joins TRBV2 to TRBJ2-3; maybe TRBD1 (5 bases). There are 14 residues in the CDR3. The V and J ends lost 4 bases and 3 bases respectively, with 11 bases between them. Germline values: CDR1 SNHLY, CDR2 FYNNEI. CDR3 sequence: CASSAQGLTDTQYF. The CDR3 coding sequence is TGTGCCAGCAGTGCCCAGGGCTTAACAGATACGCAGTATTTT.

V gene TRBV27 combines with J gene TRBJ1-5, with no clear D. The CDR3 runs 13 residues. Trimming pared 6 bases from V and 9 bases from J, leaving 15 bases between. CDR1 is MNHEY, CDR2 SMNVEV, per germline (reference sequence). In nucleotides, the CDR3 is TGTGCCAGCAGGTTAGGTCGGTTTCGGCCCCAGCATTTT. It codes for CASRLGRFRPQHF.

This clonotype was seen more than once but under ten times. DNA of the CDR3: TGTGCCAGCAGCTTAGTGGGGGGACAGGCCCTGAAATCCTCCTACAATGAGCAGTTCTTC. Protein: CASSLVGGQALKSSYNEQFF. This sequence joins TRBV7-9 and TRBJ2-1; TRBD1 aligns across 8 bases. Germline loops: CDR1 SEHNR, CDR2 FQNEAQ (reference sequence). V gave up 1 base and J gave up 0 bases; unmatched junction bases: 14. The CDR3 extends over 20 amino acids.

The table lists this clonotype with many counts. The V call is TRBV5-1, the J call TRBJ2-1, with TRBD1 as a possible D gene (6 bases). Germline V gives CDR1 SGHRS, CDR2 YFSETQ. Deletions cut 3 bases from V and 4 bases from J, with 17 bases between. The CDR3 contains 16 residues. CDR3 bases: TGCGCCAGCAGCTCCGTGGGGGCAGGGGTATACAATGAGCAGTTCTTC. Encoded protein: CASSSVGAGVYNEQFF.

The CDR3 DNA reads TGCGCCAGCAGGATTAACACCGGGGAGCTGTTTTTT. Protein: CASRINTGELFF. The V and J genes are TRBV5-1 and TRBJ2-2; D uncertain. Germline CDR1 reads SGHRS; CDR2 reads YFSETQ. Between the trimmed V and J ends, which lost 5 bases and 2 bases, there was a span of 4 bases. This CDR3 is 12 amino acids long.

This clonotype was found a few times. The rearrangement links TRBV6-2 or TRBV6-3 to TRBJ2-3; either TRBD1 or TRBD2 may fit D (5 bases each). The CDR3 sequence is 16 residues long. The germline gives CDR1 MNHEY, CDR2 SVGEGT. The V end was cut by 5 bases, the J end by 8 bases, with 23 bases between. CDR3 nucleotides: TGTGCCAGCAGTCTTGCGGGCGGACGATCCAGGGCTACGCAGTATTTT. Translated, it gives CASSLAGGRSRATQYF.

The J gene is TRBJ1-1, the V gene TRBV29-1; 10 bases map to TRBD1. This CDR3 has 15 amino acids. Germline V gene sequence: CDR1 SQVTM, CDR2 ANQGSEA. The ends lost 6 bases at V and 3 bases at J; junction bases unmatched: 10. The CDR3 sequence: CSVDRQGAGYTEAFF. The CDR3 coding sequence is TGCAGCGTCGATAGACAGGGGGCAGGATACACTGAAGCTTTCTTT.

This clonotype showed up just a few times. This chain joins TRBV29-1 and TRBJ2-7; D might be TRBD2 (6 bases). Trimming cost V 7 bases and J 4 bases, with 17 bases left between them. The germline V gene encodes CDR1 SQVTM and CDR2 ANQGSEA. The CDR3 runs to 13 residues. The CDR3 region is CSAHVREDYEQYF. In DNA, the CDR3 is TGCAGCGCCCACGTCAGGGAGGATTACGAGCAGTACTTC.

The rearrangement links TRBV28 to TRBJ2-7; 7 bases match TRBD2. There are 14 residues in the CDR3. The germline V gene encodes CDR1 MDHEN and CDR2 SYDVKM. J gave up 5 bases and V 2 bases, and 6 bases lay outside the gene matches. The CDR3 region is CASSLRLAGDEQYF. CDR3 nucleotide sequence: TGTGCCAGCAGTTTAAGGCTTGCGGGGGACGAGCAGTACTTC.

There are many counts of this clonotype. This chain connects TRBV6-2 or TRBV6-3 to TRBJ2-7; 7 positions match TRBD2. Germline CDR1 reads MNHEY; CDR2 reads SVGEGT. V lost 0 bases to trimming and J lost 3 bases; unmatched junction nucleotides: 17. The CDR3 contains 19 residues. Written as DNA, the CDR3 is TGTGCCAGCAGTTACTCCCAGACTAGCTTCCCCGACTCTTTCTACGAGCAGTACTTC. It yields the protein CASSYSQTSFPDSFYEQYF.

This clonotype was detected many times. CDR3 residues: CASSLVSSGYEQYF. DNA of the CDR3: TGTGCCAGCAGCTTAGTGTCCAGCGGCTACGAGCAGTACTTC. The chain is built from TRBV13 and TRBJ2-7; tentative D call: TRBD2 (5 bases). V was clipped by 1 base and J by 3 bases, with 10 bases between them. Germline V gives CDR1 PRHDT, CDR2 FYEKMQ (reference sequence). This CDR3 is 14 amino acids long.

J is TRBJ1-4 and V is TRBV20-1; D unresolved. V dropped 0 bases and J dropped 7 bases, with 3 bases sitting between them. The germline CDR1 and CDR2 sequences are DFQATT and SNEGSKA (reference sequence). This CDR3 is built from 11 residues. This CDR3 is CSARDAEKLFF. CDR3 sequence (DNA): TGCAGTGCTAGAGATGCTGAAAAACTGTTTTTT.

This clonotype was observed many times. The chain combines TRBV18 with TRBJ2-3; weak D call: TRBD2 (5 bases). V was pared by 8 bases and J by 5 bases, with 11 bases between. Germline V gene lookup returns CDR1 KGHSH and CDR2 LQKENI. The CDR3 contains 12 residues. The DNA for the CDR3 is TGTGCCAGCCTCGGGGTTGGAGATACGCAGTATTTT. Protein product: CASLGVGDTQYF.

The rearrangement links TRBV12-3 or TRBV12-4 to TRBJ1-6; D unresolved. V was clipped by 2 bases and J by 7 bases, with 6 bases between them. This CDR3 is 13 amino acids long. CDR3 region: CASSLTRNSPLHF. CDR3 DNA: TGTGCCAGCAGTTTAACACGCAATTCACCCCTCCACTTT.